The sequence of this TCR beta chain was determined in a study of Ad26.COV2.S vaccination and SARS-CoV-2 variants. Treatment in this sample: around 19 received Ad26.COV2.S at low or high dose, single or two shots; about five received placebo; per-sample allocation not given. Sampling was performed 63 days after the first vaccine or placebo injection. Some clones are missing from TCRdb's copy, which holds only in-frame ones; the method was immunoSEQ multiplex PCR. The sample has hundreds of thousands of clones; roughly nine tenths are singletons. The ends were cut back, 0 bases at V and 4 bases at J, with 10 bases in the middle. Germline CDR1 and CDR2: SGHRS and YFSETQ. The CDR3 covers 14 residues.

This chain joins TRBV5-1 and TRBJ1-1, with no clear D. The sequencing used peripheral blood, collected in a trial of Ad26.COV2.S vaccine versus placebo. The source of this sequence is a person aged 18-60 years who received the Ad26.COV2.S COVID-19 vaccine or a placebo. CDR3 bases: TGCGCCAGCAGCTTGGCCCCGGGAGTCACTGAAGCTTTCTTT. Translating gives CASSLAPGVTEAFF.